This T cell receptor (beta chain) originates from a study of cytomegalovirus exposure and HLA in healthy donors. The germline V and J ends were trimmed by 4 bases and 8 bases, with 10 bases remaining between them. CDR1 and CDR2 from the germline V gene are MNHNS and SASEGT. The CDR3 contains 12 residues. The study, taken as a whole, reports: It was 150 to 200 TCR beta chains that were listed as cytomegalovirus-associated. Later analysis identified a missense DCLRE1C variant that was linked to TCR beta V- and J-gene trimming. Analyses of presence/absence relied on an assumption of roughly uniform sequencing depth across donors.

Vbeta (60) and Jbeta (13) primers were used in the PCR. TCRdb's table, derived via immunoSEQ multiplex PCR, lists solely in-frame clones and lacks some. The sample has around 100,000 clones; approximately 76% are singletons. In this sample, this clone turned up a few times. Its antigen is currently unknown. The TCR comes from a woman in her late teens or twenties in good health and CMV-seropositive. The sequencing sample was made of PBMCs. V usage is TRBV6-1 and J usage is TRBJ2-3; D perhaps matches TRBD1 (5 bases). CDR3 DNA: TGTGCCAGCAGTGCGGACACCGGTACGCAGTATTTT. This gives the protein CASSADTGTQYF.